This T cell receptor (beta chain) was retrieved from a study of early stage breast cancer tumors (dated by TCRdb to about 2017). For context, the study as a whole: Of the roughly 15 invasive breast tumors, about a dozen were found to be estrogen receptor-positive, progesterone receptor-positive and HER2-negative. Of the roughly twelve ER+/PR+/HER2- tumors, eight were classified as invasive ductal carcinomas and four as invasive lobular carcinomas. On average, each sample had roughly 9.5-fold read coverage. Across all samples, 2.5 million to 3 million templates representing 1,097,674 unique clonotypes were detected.

Two independent genomic DNA replicates were amplified for each sample, with around 0.5 ug used for blood and around 1.5 ug for tumor or normal breast. TCRB sequencing of genomic DNA was carried out with the ImmunoSeq Intro kit according to the manufacturer's instructions. Multiplex PCR ran roughly 30 cycles with proprietary primers and spike-in control sequences for absolute quantification. Single-end 150-bp reads were used to sequence an 87-bp fragment spanning the CDR3 plus the flanking V and J genes. Each lane of an Illumina MiSeq running version 3.0 chemistry carried seven multiplexed samples, with two replicates apiece. The original methods were these. Raw data were processed by the vendor's proprietary pipeline, with both replicates merged into one result per sample. A clonotype was defined as productive rearrangements that share the same V-gene family, CDR3 amino acid sequence and J-gene segment. Clonality was calculated as 1 minus the normalized Shannon entropy (Pielou evenness) of TCRB abundances. T cell density was estimated by dividing total templates by the number of input cells inferred from the DNA input amount. Recon, run with its default parameters, was used to estimate overall repertoire diversity and clonality. A clonotype was considered tumor-enriched if its abundance in tumor exceeded 0.1% and was at least 32-fold higher than its abundance in normal breast. In its TCRdb copy, this immuneACCESS table keeps in-frame sequences only and misses some clones. Where compared with another copy, unresolved V genes explain less than half of these, and the others have no known cause. V and J calls and clone size follow that table, whereas D and trimming were derived from the DNA. The sample table contains fewer than 75,000 clones; only one count was recorded for about 74% of them. Around 3.2% of the sample comes from the top ten.

Spanning cysteine to phenylalanine, the CDR3 consists of 14 amino acids. The sequence is cut down to CDR3 DNA, 42 bases in frame from base 1. The V and J ends are trimmed by 6 bases and 5 bases, leaving 13 bases between them. Sequences SGHTA (CDR1) and FQGNSA (CDR2) are obtained from the germline V gene. The study profiled bulk TCR beta-chain repertoires in matched peripheral blood, tumor and adjacent normal breast tissue taken from fewer than 20 patients with early-stage breast cancer. Before surgery, whole blood (roughly 5-11 mL) was collected into EDTA tubes and processed within 2 hours. Ficoll-Paque centrifugation in SepMate-50 tubes was used to isolate peripheral blood mononuclear cells. PBMCs were cryopreserved in aliquots of roughly 2 to 4.5 million cells in roughly 90% FBS with 10% DMSO and kept in liquid nitrogen. Genomic DNA was extracted with the Qiagen AllPrep DNA/RNA Mini kit. Remarks on this clone: What antigen it recognizes has not been identified. No qualities accompany the bases; no much larger clone lies one base away.

The paper as a whole reports these results and caveats: Tumors showed about 2.4-fold higher T cell density and higher clonality than adjacent normal breast tissue. Because the cohort was small, a breakdown by tumor subtype could not be done. Enriched TCRB sequences shared across patients were found to be mostly commonly generated sequences that were unlikely to play an important role in the tumor microenvironment. Repertoires from blood and normal breast were more alike than repertoires from blood and tumor, and in about 85% of the 16 patients, comparing each tissue with blood separated tumor from normal. Bulk genomic DNA sequencing of unsorted cells missed chain pairing and functional markers such as CD4, CD8 and FOXP3.

The sequence was collected from a person in their twenties or thirties with breast cancer. The chain was built from TRBV7-2 and TRBJ2-2, and the D gene may be TRBD2, 5 bases matching. Sequenced material: blood. The bases read TGTGCCAGCAGTCATACTAGGAGGACCGGGGAGCTGTTTTTT. Its coded protein is CASSHTRRTGELFF.